These T cell receptor beta chains were read from a single sample in a study of control samples from healthy donors and cancer patients. The data were produced by immunoSEQ multiplex PCR, yet TCRdb's version contains in-frame clones alone and is incomplete. The sample has around 71,000 clones, less than 95% seen once; the top ten hold 0.95% to 1.5%. Input material: PBMCs. The receptor source for this set is a woman aged 45-65 years with colorectal cancer. CDR3s include the opening cysteine and the closing phenylalanine or tryptophan. Each record gives: V gene, clone size, J gene, D gene, CDR3 DNA, CDR3 protein. D genes are given only for firm matches. A row's size may be missing; if present it is once, few, many or a size class.

V gene: TRBV19
clone size: few
J gene: TRBJ2-5
D gene: .
CDR3 DNA: TGTGCCAGTAGTCCCTGGGGGGCTGGAGAGACCCAGTACTTC
CDR3 protein: CASSPWGAGETQYF

V gene: TRBV24-1
clone size: .
J gene: TRBJ2-7
D gene: .
CDR3 DNA: TGTGCCACCAGTGAATCGAGGGACGGCCTTTCGCAGCAGTACTTC
CDR3 protein: CATSESRDGLSQQYF

V gene: TRBV7-9
clone size: once
J gene: TRBJ2-7
D gene: TRBD1
CDR3 DNA: TGTGCCAGCAGCCGGACAGGGGGCGAGCAGTACTTC
CDR3 protein: CASSRTGGEQYF

V gene: TRBV7-9
clone size: .
J gene: TRBJ2-1
D gene: TRBD2
CDR3 DNA: TGTGCCAGCAGCTTTGGACTAGCGGGAGATGAGCAGTTCTTC
CDR3 protein: CASSFGLAGDEQFF

V gene: TRBV5-6
clone size: .
J gene: TRBJ1-1
D gene: .
CDR3 DNA: TGTGCCAGCAGCTTTGGTTACAGGTCTATTGCTGAAGCTTTCTTT
CDR3 protein: CASSFGYRSIAEAFF

V gene: TRBV5-1
clone size: once
J gene: TRBJ1-3
D gene: TRBD1
CDR3 DNA: TGCGCCAGCAGCTTAGGGACAGGGACTGGAAACACCATATATTTT
CDR3 protein: CASSLGTGTGNTIYF

V gene: TRBV28
clone size: .
J gene: TRBJ2-3
D gene: .
CDR3 DNA: TGTGCCAGCAGATCCACAGATACGCAGTATTTT
CDR3 protein: CASRSTDTQYF

V gene: TRBV29-1
clone size: once
J gene: TRBJ2-6
D gene: .
CDR3 DNA: TGCAGCGTTGAAGATCGTACGACGCCTGGGGCCAACGTCCTGACTTTC
CDR3 protein: CSVEDRTTPGANVLTF

V gene: TRBV5-6
clone size: .
J gene: TRBJ1-1
D gene: .
CDR3 DNA: TGTGCCAGCAGCTTGGCCCAGGGGTATAACACTGAAGCTTTCTTT
CDR3 protein: CASSLAQGYNTEAFF

V gene: TRBV7-8
clone size: .
J gene: TRBJ2-7
D gene: TRBD2
CDR3 DNA: TGTGCCAGCAGCTCTCCCATAGCGGGAGTCAGCTACGAGCAGTACTTC
CDR3 protein: CASSSPIAGVSYEQYF

V gene: TRBV3-1/TRBV3-2
clone size: .
J gene: TRBJ1-1
D gene: .
CDR3 DNA: TGTGCCAGCAGCCAAGCGTCGAGTATCAATGAAGCTTTCTTT
CDR3 protein: CASSQASSINEAFF

V gene: TRBV7-8
clone size: .
J gene: TRBJ2-1
D gene: TRBD2
CDR3 DNA: TGTGCCAGCAGCCCAACTGCGGGACTAGCGGGAGGGCGGGAGCAGTTCTTC
CDR3 protein: CASSPTAGLAGGREQFF

V gene: TRBV5-6
clone size: few
J gene: TRBJ1-2
D gene: .
CDR3 DNA: TGTGCCAGCAGCCCGGACGGGGGGCAAGGCTATGGCTACACCTTC
CDR3 protein: CASSPDGGQGYGYTF

V gene: TRBV6-1
clone size: .
J gene: TRBJ1-2
D gene: .
CDR3 DNA: TGTGCCAGCAGTGAAGCGCTCCGCTTAGGCTACACCTTC
CDR3 protein: CASSEALRLGYTF

V gene: TRBV29-1
clone size: .
J gene: TRBJ1-2
D gene: .
CDR3 DNA: TGCAGCGTTATACCGGGGAACCATGGCTATGGCTACACCTTC
CDR3 protein: CSVIPGNHGYGYTF

V gene: TRBV5-4
clone size: .
J gene: TRBJ2-1
D gene: TRBD2
CDR3 DNA: TGTGCCAGCAGCTTGGGGCCGGGAGGGACTAAGGAATATGAGCAGTTCTTC
CDR3 protein: CASSLGPGGTKEYEQFF

V gene: TRBV6-1
clone size: .
J gene: TRBJ2-7
D gene: TRBD1
CDR3 DNA: TGTGCCAGCAGTGAAGGCCTCGGGACAGGGAACCACGAGCAGTACTTC
CDR3 protein: CASSEGLGTGNHEQYF

V gene: TRBV19
clone size: .
J gene: TRBJ2-5
D gene: TRBD2
CDR3 DNA: TGTGCCAGTAGTAGAACCGGACTAGCGGGGGGAGACCAAGAGACCCAGTACTTC
CDR3 protein: CASSRTGLAGGDQETQYF

V gene: TRBV28
clone size: .
J gene: TRBJ1-2
D gene: .
CDR3 DNA: TGTGCCAGCAGCTGGGGGTATGGCTACACCTTC
CDR3 protein: CASSWGYGYTF

V gene: TRBV7-9
clone size: once
J gene: TRBJ1-4
D gene: .
CDR3 DNA: TGTGCCAGCAGCTTAGGGGTTGCAACTAATGAAAAACTGTTTTTT
CDR3 protein: CASSLGVATNEKLFF

V gene: TRBV2
clone size: .
J gene: TRBJ1-1
D gene: .
CDR3 DNA: TGTGCCAGCACCGTCGGGAACACTGAAGCTTTCTTT
CDR3 protein: CASTVGNTEAFF

V gene: TRBV5-1
clone size: .
J gene: TRBJ2-7
D gene: TRBD1
CDR3 DNA: TGCGCCAGCAGTTGGGGACAGGGTGCCTACGAGCAGTACTTC
CDR3 protein: CASSWGQGAYEQYF

V gene: TRBV14
clone size: .
J gene: TRBJ2-7
D gene: .
CDR3 DNA: TGTGCCAGCAGCCTTCCGGGAGCCCTTTTTAAGCAGTACTTC
CDR3 protein: CASSLPGALFKQYF

V gene: TRBV21-1
clone size: once
J gene: TRBJ2-2
D gene: .
CDR3 DNA: TGTGCCAGCAGCAAAGCCCTTAGAAGGGGGACCACCGGGGAGCTGTTTTTT
CDR3 protein: CASSKALRRGTTGELFF

V gene: TRBV9
clone size: .
J gene: TRBJ2-7
D gene: TRBD1
CDR3 DNA: TGTGCCAGCAGCGCGGGACAGGGGTTGAACTACGAGCAGTACTTC
CDR3 protein: CASSAGQGLNYEQYF

V gene: TRBV19
clone size: once
J gene: TRBJ1-2
D gene: .
CDR3 DNA: TGTGCCAGTAGTATAGATCCGAAGTATGGCTACACCTTC
CDR3 protein: CASSIDPKYGYTF

V gene: TRBV27
clone size: .
J gene: TRBJ2-1
D gene: TRBD2
CDR3 DNA: TGTGCCAGCACTCCCCGACTAGCGGGGGGTTTGAATGAGCAGTTCTTC
CDR3 protein: CASTPRLAGGLNEQFF

V gene: TRBV19
clone size: .
J gene: TRBJ1-5
D gene: .
CDR3 DNA: TGTGCCAGTAGGGGCCTAAGCAATCAGCCCCAGCATTTT
CDR3 protein: CASRGLSNQPQHF

V gene: TRBV18
clone size: .
J gene: TRBJ2-7
D gene: TRBD1
CDR3 DNA: TGTGCCAGCTCAGAAAGATCACCGGGACAGGGAATTTCCTACGAGCAGTACTTC
CDR3 protein: CASSERSPGQGISYEQYF

V gene: TRBV1
clone size: .
J gene: TRBJ2-7
D gene: .
CDR3 DNA: TGCACCAGCAGCCAAGCGCGGCATTCTGCGGAAGAGCCAGCCGGGACCTACGAGCAGTACTTC
CDR3 protein: CTSSQARHSAEEPAGTYEQYF

V gene: TRBV10-2
clone size: .
J gene: TRBJ2-4
D gene: .
CDR3 DNA: TGCGCCAGCAGAAACTCCTACCTAGCCAAAAACATTCAGTACTTC
CDR3 protein: CASRNSYLAKNIQYF

V gene: TRBV6-5
clone size: .
J gene: TRBJ1-1
D gene: .
CDR3 DNA: TGTGCCAGCAGTCAGCCGCCGGTAGACGCTTTCTTT
CDR3 protein: CASSQPPVDAFF

V gene: TRBV6-1
clone size: .
J gene: TRBJ1-3
D gene: .
CDR3 DNA: TGTGCCAGCAGTGACCCGGGAAACACCATATATTTT
CDR3 protein: CASSDPGNTIYF

V gene: TRBV10-2
clone size: .
J gene: TRBJ2-2
D gene: .
CDR3 DNA: TGCGCCAGCAGTGAGCCTCCGGCGGGTACGAGCGGGGAGCTGTTTTTT
CDR3 protein: CASSEPPAGTSGELFF

V gene: TRBV4-1
clone size: .
J gene: TRBJ1-3
D gene: .
CDR3 DNA: TGCGCCAGCAGCCAACTGGTGGCGCCGTTTTACATATATTTT
CDR3 protein: CASSQLVAPFYIYF

V gene: TRBV5-1
clone size: .
J gene: TRBJ1-3
D gene: .
CDR3 DNA: TGCGCCAGCAGCTTGTCGGGGCCCCCAGGGAACACCATATATTTT
CDR3 protein: CASSLSGPPGNTIYF

V gene: TRBV7-3
clone size: .
J gene: TRBJ2-6
D gene: .
CDR3 DNA: TGTGCCAGCAGCCTTAACATGGGGTCTGGGGCCAACGTCCTGACTTTC
CDR3 protein: CASSLNMGSGANVLTF

V gene: TRBV27
clone size: .
J gene: TRBJ2-7
D gene: .
CDR3 DNA: TGTGCCAGCAGCCCAAATCTAGCTCCCTACGAGCAGTACTTC
CDR3 protein: CASSPNLAPYEQYF

V gene: TRBV4-1
clone size: .
J gene: TRBJ2-1
D gene: .
CDR3 DNA: TGCGCCAGCAGCCAAGAAGGGCTCACCAACAATGAGCAGTTCTTC
CDR3 protein: CASSQEGLTNNEQFF

V gene: TRBV29-1
clone size: .
J gene: TRBJ1-1
D gene: .
CDR3 DNA: TGCAGCGTGACAACTTTAGAAGCTTTCTTT
CDR3 protein: CSVTTLEAFF

V gene: TRBV10-2
clone size: .
J gene: TRBJ2-7
D gene: .
CDR3 DNA: TGCGCCAGCACCTCACGCTACGAGCAGTACTTC
CDR3 protein: CASTSRYEQYF

V gene: TRBV4-2
clone size: .
J gene: TRBJ2-7
D gene: .
CDR3 DNA: TGTGCCAGCAGCCAAAACTCACGTGAGCAGTACTTC
CDR3 protein: CASSQNSREQYF

V gene: TRBV18
clone size: .
J gene: TRBJ2-1
D gene: .
CDR3 DNA: TGTGCCAGCTCACCGCCAAGGTGGAATGAGCAGTTCTTC
CDR3 protein: CASSPPRWNEQFF

V gene: TRBV5-1
clone size: .
J gene: TRBJ2-1
D gene: TRBD1
CDR3 DNA: TGCGCCAGCAGTCCACAGACAGGGGATAACAATGAGCAGTTCTTC
CDR3 protein: CASSPQTGDNNEQFF

V gene: TRBV2
clone size: once
J gene: TRBJ2-3
D gene: .
CDR3 DNA: TGTGCCAGCAGAAGGTGGCCGGTTAGCACAGATACGCAGTATTTT
CDR3 protein: CASRRWPVSTDTQYF

V gene: TRBV7-9
clone size: .
J gene: TRBJ2-3
D gene: .
CDR3 DNA: TGTGCCAGCAGCTTATGGGGATCTAGCACAGATACGCAGTATTTT
CDR3 protein: CASSLWGSSTDTQYF

V gene: TRBV12-3/TRBV12-4
clone size: .
J gene: TRBJ2-4
D gene: .
CDR3 DNA: TGTGCCAGCAGTGTGCTAGCCAAAAACATTCAGTACTTC
CDR3 protein: CASSVLAKNIQYF

V gene: TRBV19
clone size: .
J gene: TRBJ2-1
D gene: TRBD2
CDR3 DNA: TGTGCCAGTAGTAGGACAGGCAATACCCGGGGACTAGCGGGAGTCCCCTCCTACAATGAGCAGTTCTTC
CDR3 protein: CASSRTGNTRGLAGVPSYNEQFF

V gene: TRBV9
clone size: .
J gene: TRBJ1-1
D gene: TRBD1
CDR3 DNA: TGTGCCAGCAGCTCCTGGGCAGGGGGCACTGAAGCTTTCTTT
CDR3 protein: CASSSWAGGTEAFF

V gene: TRBV4-1
clone size: .
J gene: TRBJ2-1
D gene: .
CDR3 DNA: TGCGCCAGCAGCCAAGATTGGGGAATAGGGGGTTCCTACAATGAGCAGTTCTTC
CDR3 protein: CASSQDWGIGGSYNEQFF

V gene: TRBV5-8
clone size: .
J gene: TRBJ1-5
D gene: .
CDR3 DNA: TGTGCCAGCAGCAGGGGGTGCGAGGGGGGCGTACAGAGGAATCAGCCCCAGCATTTT
CDR3 protein: CASSRGCEGGVQRNQPQHF

V gene: TRBV5-1
clone size: .
J gene: TRBJ1-2
D gene: .
CDR3 DNA: TGCGCCAGCAGCCTCAGAGCAAACTATGGCTACACCTTC
CDR3 protein: CASSLRANYGYTF

V gene: TRBV7-9
clone size: .
J gene: TRBJ1-2
D gene: TRBD1
CDR3 DNA: TGTGCCAGCAGCCCAGCTTGGGCAGGGGGGCGGGGCTACACCTTC
CDR3 protein: CASSPAWAGGRGYTF

V gene: TRBV6-2/TRBV6-3
clone size: .
J gene: TRBJ1-4
D gene: .
CDR3 DNA: TGTGCCAGCAGTTACCAACAGGACTGGGTGGGTGAAAAACTGTTTTTT
CDR3 protein: CASSYQQDWVGEKLFF